This T cell receptor (beta chain) was recorded in a study of cytomegalovirus exposure and HLA in healthy donors. This clone was found a few times. The V and J ends lost 5 bases and 3 bases respectively, with 4 bases between them. Germline V gene data show CDR1 as WSHSY and CDR2 as SAAADI. The CDR3 runs to 11 residues. Primers included in the PCR were 60 Vbeta and 13 Jbeta primers. The assay was immunoSEQ multiplex PCR, and TCRdb's table has in-frame clones only and misses some. The sample contains 100,000 to 150,000 clones, 70% to 85% of which appear only once. The sequenced sample was PBMCs. This receptor was taken from a woman aged 55-69 years in good health and CMV-seropositive. The chain has TRBV10-2 and TRBJ1-2; no clear D. DNA for the CDR3: TGCGCCAGCAGTCCGGACTATGGCTACACCTTC. Translating gives CASSPDYGYTF.